The rows below give T cell receptor beta chains drawn from one sample of a study of cytomegalovirus exposure and HLA in healthy donors. Data came from immunoSEQ multiplex PCR; TCRdb stores just in-frame clones and leaves some out. The profile shows 130,000 to 150,000 clones, over 65% of them singletons. The sequenced sample consisted of PBMCs. Receptors were obtained from a female donor in good health and CMV-seronegative. Both conserved end residues are part of each CDR3. The D gene is left open where the match is weak. Clone size appears in some rows only: once, few, many, or a class for an expanded clone.

D gene: TRBD1
J gene: TRBJ1-5
V gene: TRBV28
clone size: NA
CDR3 protein: CATTTGASNQPQHF
CDR3 DNA: TGTGCCACAACGACAGGGGCTAGCAATCAGCCCCAGCATTTT

D gene: NA
J gene: TRBJ2-6
V gene: TRBV19
clone size: few
CDR3 protein: CASSTQGYGANVLTF
CDR3 DNA: TGTGCCAGTAGTACTCAGGGATATGGGGCCAACGTCCTGACTTTC

D gene: NA
J gene: TRBJ1-2
V gene: TRBV5-1
clone size: NA
CDR3 protein: CASSLRQHYGYTF
CDR3 DNA: TGCGCCAGCAGCTTAAGACAGCACTATGGCTACACCTTC

D gene: TRBD2
J gene: TRBJ2-7
V gene: TRBV5-1
clone size: NA
CDR3 protein: CASSGTSGRQAYEQYF
CDR3 DNA: TGCGCCAGCAGCGGGACTAGCGGGAGACAGGCCTACGAGCAGTACTTC

D gene: TRBD2
J gene: TRBJ2-7
V gene: TRBV6-1
clone size: NA
CDR3 protein: CASSPGTSGSYEQYF
CDR3 DNA: TGTGCCAGCAGCCCTGGGACTAGCGGCTCCTACGAGCAGTACTTC

D gene: NA
J gene: TRBJ1-5
V gene: TRBV19
clone size: NA
CDR3 protein: CASRKKVFQTTNQPQHF
CDR3 DNA: TGTGCCAGTAGAAAAAAGGTCTTTCAGACAACGAATCAGCCCCAGCATTTT

D gene: NA
J gene: TRBJ1-6
V gene: TRBV15
clone size: NA
CDR3 protein: CATSRGLENSPLHF
CDR3 DNA: TGTGCCACCAGCAGAGGACTGGAAAATTCACCCCTCCACTTT

D gene: NA
J gene: TRBJ2-5
V gene: TRBV2
clone size: NA
CDR3 protein: CASSPSGSGPETQYF
CDR3 DNA: TGTGCCAGCAGTCCCTCGGGCAGCGGGCCAGAGACCCAGTACTTC

D gene: TRBD2
J gene: TRBJ2-7
V gene: TRBV7-6
clone size: NA
CDR3 protein: CASSLASGGNSYEQYF
CDR3 DNA: TGTGCCAGCAGCTTAGCTAGCGGGGGCAACTCCTACGAGCAGTACTTC

D gene: TRBD2
J gene: TRBJ2-2
V gene: TRBV5-1
clone size: NA
CDR3 protein: CASSLEVAGGHGTGELFF
CDR3 DNA: TGCGCCAGCAGCTTGGAAGTAGCGGGGGGGCATGGCACCGGGGAGCTGTTTTTT

D gene: TRBD1
J gene: TRBJ1-4
V gene: TRBV15
clone size: NA
CDR3 protein: CATSRQGANEKLFF
CDR3 DNA: TGTGCCACCAGCCGACAGGGGGCGAATGAAAAACTGTTTTTT

D gene: NA
J gene: TRBJ1-2
V gene: TRBV27
clone size: once
CDR3 protein: CASSPRGGAQGYTF
CDR3 DNA: TGTGCCAGCAGTCCCCGGGGGGGGGCGCAGGGCTACACCTTC

D gene: NA
J gene: TRBJ1-5
V gene: TRBV6-4
clone size: NA
CDR3 protein: CASSLQGGQPQHF
CDR3 DNA: TGTGCCAGCAGCTTACAGGGTGGGCAGCCCCAGCATTTT

D gene: NA
J gene: TRBJ2-3
V gene: TRBV2
clone size: NA
CDR3 protein: CASSVLGGLDTQYF
CDR3 DNA: TGTGCCAGCAGTGTACTAGGCGGCCTCGATACGCAGTATTTT

D gene: NA
J gene: TRBJ2-7
V gene: TRBV7-9
clone size: NA
CDR3 protein: CASSPGVNYEQYF
CDR3 DNA: TGTGCCAGCAGCCCCGGGGTTAACTACGAGCAGTACTTC

D gene: NA
J gene: TRBJ2-2
V gene: TRBV18
clone size: NA
CDR3 protein: CASSPLATGELFF
CDR3 DNA: TGTGCCAGCTCTCCTCTAGCGACCGGGGAGCTGTTTTTT

D gene: NA
J gene: TRBJ1-5
V gene: TRBV28
clone size: NA
CDR3 protein: CASSLGGYGYQPQHF
CDR3 DNA: TGTGCCAGCAGTTTAGGAGGGTACGGTTATCAGCCCCAGCATTTT

D gene: TRBD2
J gene: TRBJ2-3
V gene: TRBV28
clone size: NA
CDR3 protein: CASSFPTSGSTDTQYF
CDR3 DNA: TGTGCCAGCAGTTTCCCGACTAGCGGCTCCACAGATACGCAGTATTTT

D gene: NA
J gene: TRBJ2-6
V gene: TRBV4-1
clone size: NA
CDR3 protein: CASSLLQAGANVLTF
CDR3 DNA: TGCGCCAGCAGCCTATTGCAGGCTGGGGCCAACGTCCTGACTTTC

D gene: NA
J gene: TRBJ1-2
V gene: TRBV5-1
clone size: NA
CDR3 protein: CASSLDQTPGTGYTF
CDR3 DNA: TGCGCCAGCAGCTTGGACCAGACGCCAGGTACGGGCTACACCTTC

D gene: TRBD1
J gene: TRBJ1-1
V gene: TRBV27
clone size: NA
CDR3 protein: CASRPSGTVLNTEAFF
CDR3 DNA: TGTGCCAGCAGACCCTCCGGGACAGTACTGAACACTGAAGCTTTCTTT

D gene: NA
J gene: TRBJ2-5
V gene: TRBV18
clone size: NA
CDR3 protein: CASSPPTVETQYF
CDR3 DNA: TGTGCCAGCTCACCCCCGACAGTGGAGACCCAGTACTTC

D gene: TRBD2
J gene: TRBJ2-1
V gene: TRBV7-6
clone size: NA
CDR3 protein: CASSLATGGTYNEQFF
CDR3 DNA: TGTGCCAGCAGCTTAGCGACGGGAGGTACCTACAATGAGCAGTTCTTC

D gene: NA
J gene: TRBJ2-7
V gene: TRBV2
clone size: NA
CDR3 protein: CASSEALGRSYEQYF
CDR3 DNA: TGTGCCAGCAGTGAAGCGCTAGGGAGATCCTACGAGCAGTACTTC

D gene: TRBD1
J gene: TRBJ2-1
V gene: TRBV6-6
clone size: few
CDR3 protein: CASSPGTGYYNEQFF
CDR3 DNA: TGTGCCAGCAGTCCCGGGACAGGATACTACAATGAGCAGTTCTTC

D gene: TRBD1
J gene: TRBJ2-7
V gene: TRBV2
clone size: NA
CDR3 protein: CASSEEGTGGSEQYF
CDR3 DNA: TGTGCCAGCAGTGAAGAGGGGACAGGGGGTTCCGAGCAGTACTTC

D gene: TRBD2
J gene: TRBJ2-1
V gene: TRBV9
clone size: once
CDR3 protein: CASSAGGGRTFYNEQFF
CDR3 DNA: TGTGCCAGCAGCGCTGGGGGCGGGAGGACGTTCTACAATGAGCAGTTCTTC

D gene: NA
J gene: TRBJ1-2
V gene: TRBV6-4
clone size: NA
CDR3 protein: CASSEPGYGYTF
CDR3 DNA: TGTGCCAGCAGTGAGCCAGGTTATGGCTACACCTTC

D gene: NA
J gene: TRBJ1-4
V gene: TRBV5-6
clone size: NA
CDR3 protein: CASSTYYDGTTNEKLFF
CDR3 DNA: TGTGCCAGCAGCACATACTACGACGGAACAACTAATGAAAAACTGTTTTTT

D gene: NA
J gene: TRBJ1-2
V gene: TRBV19
clone size: NA
CDR3 protein: CASSKTANYGYTF
CDR3 DNA: TGTGCCAGTAGTAAGACAGCTAACTATGGCTACACCTTC

D gene: NA
J gene: TRBJ1-5
V gene: TRBV6-6
clone size: NA
CDR3 protein: CASSFSGGNQPQHF
CDR3 DNA: TGTGCCAGCTCCTTTTCGGGGGGCAATCAGCCCCAGCATTTT

D gene: NA
J gene: TRBJ1-6
V gene: TRBV30
clone size: few
CDR3 protein: CAWSGGGLSYNSPLHF
CDR3 DNA: TGTGCCTGGAGTGGGGGGGGGCTGTCCTATAATTCACCCCTCCACTTT

D gene: NA
J gene: TRBJ1-2
V gene: TRBV25-1
clone size: NA
CDR3 protein: CASSEYSTEYGYTF
CDR3 DNA: TGTGCCAGCAGTGAATATTCGACTGAATATGGCTACACCTTC

D gene: TRBD1
J gene: TRBJ2-5
V gene: TRBV7-2
clone size: NA
CDR3 protein: CASSLSGGLLIQETQYF
CDR3 DNA: TGTGCCAGCAGCTTATCAGGGGGCCTTCTCATCCAAGAGACCCAGTACTTC

D gene: NA
J gene: TRBJ2-1
V gene: TRBV7-2
clone size: NA
CDR3 protein: CASSLFHQGGSYNEQFF
CDR3 DNA: TGTGCCAGCAGCTTATTCCACCAGGGAGGTTCCTACAATGAGCAGTTCTTC

D gene: TRBD2
J gene: TRBJ2-1
V gene: TRBV9
clone size: NA
CDR3 protein: CASSVASSGGQFF
CDR3 DNA: TGTGCCAGCAGCGTAGCGTCTAGCGGGGGGCAGTTCTTC

D gene: NA
J gene: TRBJ2-7
V gene: TRBV7-8
clone size: NA
CDR3 protein: CASSFRVGGQNEQYF
CDR3 DNA: TGTGCCAGCAGCTTTCGAGTAGGCGGCCAGAACGAGCAGTACTTC

D gene: NA
J gene: TRBJ2-3
V gene: TRBV5-4
clone size: NA
CDR3 protein: CASSLTLQIDTQYF
CDR3 DNA: TGTGCCAGCAGCCTGACGTTACAGATAGATACGCAGTATTTT

D gene: TRBD2
J gene: TRBJ2-3
V gene: TRBV9
clone size: NA
CDR3 protein: CASSFGLAGGVTDTQYF
CDR3 DNA: TGTGCCAGCAGCTTCGGACTAGCGGGAGGGGTCACAGATACGCAGTATTTT

D gene: TRBD1
J gene: TRBJ1-6
V gene: TRBV10-2
clone size: NA
CDR3 protein: CASRLDVGTVNSPLHF
CDR3 DNA: TGCGCCAGCAGACTCGATGTCGGGACAGTCAATTCACCCCTCCACTTT

D gene: NA
J gene: TRBJ2-7
V gene: TRBV11-3
clone size: NA
CDR3 protein: CASSLVVSSEQYF
CDR3 DNA: TGTGCCAGCAGCTTAGTTGTCAGTTCCGAGCAGTACTTC

D gene: NA
J gene: TRBJ1-1
V gene: TRBV30
clone size: NA
CDR3 protein: CAWRVLGGTEAFF
CDR3 DNA: TGTGCCTGGAGGGTCCTCGGGGGCACTGAAGCTTTCTTT

D gene: NA
J gene: TRBJ1-1
V gene: TRBV18
clone size: NA
CDR3 protein: CASSPPGLRTEAFF
CDR3 DNA: TGTGCCAGCTCACCACCAGGACTAAGAACTGAAGCTTTCTTT

D gene: TRBD2
J gene: TRBJ2-3
V gene: TRBV5-1
clone size: NA
CDR3 protein: CASSLARTSGGSTDTQYF
CDR3 DNA: TGCGCCAGCAGCTTGGCCCGGACTAGCGGGGGAAGCACAGATACGCAGTATTTT

D gene: TRBD1
J gene: TRBJ1-2
V gene: TRBV28
clone size: once
CDR3 protein: CASSLGQGQYGYTF
CDR3 DNA: TGTGCCAGCAGCCTGGGACAGGGCCAATATGGCTACACCTTC

D gene: TRBD1
J gene: TRBJ2-2
V gene: TRBV4-1
clone size: NA
CDR3 protein: CASSHHLTRDRSNTGELFF
CDR3 DNA: TGCGCCAGCAGCCACCACCTGACAAGGGACAGATCGAACACCGGGGAGCTGTTTTTT

D gene: NA
J gene: TRBJ1-3
V gene: TRBV6-6
clone size: NA
CDR3 protein: CASIIGGSGNTIYF
CDR3 DNA: TGTGCCAGCATTATAGGGGGCTCTGGAAACACCATATATTTT

D gene: NA
J gene: TRBJ2-2
V gene: TRBV9
clone size: NA
CDR3 protein: CASSPGGRRELFF
CDR3 DNA: TGTGCCAGCAGCCCAGGGGGGAGACGGGAGCTGTTTTTT

D gene: NA
J gene: TRBJ2-1
V gene: TRBV13
clone size: NA
CDR3 protein: CASSLGSAVFF
CDR3 DNA: TGTGCCAGCAGCTTAGGGAGTGCGGTGTTCTTC

D gene: NA
J gene: TRBJ1-5
V gene: TRBV5-4
clone size: few
CDR3 protein: CASSFDPTGNQPQHF
CDR3 DNA: TGTGCCAGCAGCTTCGACCCTACAGGGAATCAGCCCCAGCATTTT

D gene: TRBD2
J gene: TRBJ2-7
V gene: TRBV5-6
clone size: NA
CDR3 protein: CASSFRLAGSYEQYF
CDR3 DNA: TGTGCCAGCAGCTTTCGTCTAGCGGGATCCTACGAGCAGTACTTC

D gene: NA
J gene: TRBJ2-2
V gene: TRBV5-1
clone size: NA
CDR3 protein: CASSFRRGNTGELFF
CDR3 DNA: TGCGCCAGCAGCTTCCGGCGGGGTAACACCGGGGAGCTGTTTTTT

D gene: NA
J gene: TRBJ1-2
V gene: TRBV19
clone size: NA
CDR3 protein: CASSIGGNYGYTF
CDR3 DNA: TGTGCCAGTAGTATCGGGGGTAACTATGGCTACACCTTC